This TCR beta chain was obtained from a study of blood T cell repertoires in COVID-19. Produced via immunoSEQ multiplex PCR; TCRdb's table is partial and in-frame only. The repertoire consists of about 200,000 clones, with approximately 87% occurring once and the leading ten covering roughly 6.4%. The junction had 5 bases not matched to a gene; V was cut back by 5 bases and J by 0 bases. The CDR3 consists of 16 residues. CDR1 is LNHDA, CDR2 SQIVND, per germline (reference sequence). The receptor comes from a man aged 55 to 69 who had recovered from COVID-19. The chain uses TRBV19 and TRBJ2-3; 10 nucleotides align to TRBD1. The sequenced material came from peripheral blood. CDR3 region: CASSRRQGASTDTQYF. DNA for the CDR3: TGTGCCAGTAGTCGTCGACAGGGGGCGAGCACAGATACGCAGTATTTT.